What follows describes a single T cell receptor (beta chain). CDR1 and CDR2 (germline): MGHRA, YSYEKL. Trimming took 0 bases from V and 4 from J; bases not matched to a gene: 14. The CDR3 spans 18 residues. This sample was included in a study of shared clonotypes between healthy human individuals. Naive-designated CD8 cells lacked CD45RO, were positively enriched for CCR7, and omitted terminally differentiated effector memory CD45RA+ cells. Sequenced by immunoSEQ multiplex PCR; TCRdb stores in-frame clones only, minus some. This sample has around 2,000,000 clones; about 95% occur once, and the top ten carry more than 0.9%.

The sequenced material came from naive CD8+ T cells sorted from blood. This chain links TRBV4-1 with TRBJ2-7; TRBD2 matches at 8 bases. This receptor was taken from a man in his late teens or twenties in good health. DNA for the CDR3: TGCGCCAGCAGCCAAGATGGAGTACGTACTAGCGGAATTTACGAGCAGTACTTC. Its protein is CASSQDGVRTSGIYEQYF.